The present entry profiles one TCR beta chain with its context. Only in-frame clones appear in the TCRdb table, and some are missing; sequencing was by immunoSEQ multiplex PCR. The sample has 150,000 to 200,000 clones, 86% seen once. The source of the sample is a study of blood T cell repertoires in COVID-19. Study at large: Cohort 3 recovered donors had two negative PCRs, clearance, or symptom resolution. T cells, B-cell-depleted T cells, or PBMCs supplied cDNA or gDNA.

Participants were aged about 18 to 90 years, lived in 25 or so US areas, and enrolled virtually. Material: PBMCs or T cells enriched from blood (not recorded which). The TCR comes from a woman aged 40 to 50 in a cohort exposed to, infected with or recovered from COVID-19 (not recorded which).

CDR3 protein: CASSLVGGLGPEAFF. The CDR3 region has the DNA TGTGCCAGCAGCTTAGTGGGGGGGTTAGGTCCTGAAGCTTTCTTT. V usage is TRBV7-8 and J usage is TRBJ1-1; possible D gene TRBD1, 5 bases. This CDR3 spans 15 amino acids. V was trimmed by 1 base and J by 6 bases, leaving 15 bases between them. Germline lookup yields CDR1 SGHVS and CDR2 FQNEAQ.